This T cell receptor beta chain was sequenced for a study of a mutant IDH1 vaccine in newly diagnosed glioma. The wider study: Mean patient age was approximately 39 years; about 60% were male and roughly 38% female. Every participant had undergone radiotherapy, temozolomide, or both before, and most underwent both.

V dropped 3 bases and J dropped 1 base, with 12 bases sitting between them. This CDR3 comprises 15 residues. Germline loops: CDR1 PRHDT, CDR2 FYEKMQ (reference sequence). General study results and limits: No link was apparently found between pseudoprogression and changes in top peripheral T cell clonotypes.

Comment on this clone: Its antigen is undetermined.

Time point meaning: baseline, week 1 (first vaccination visit). Treatment here: pre-vaccination baseline after standard-of-care therapy. Astrocytomas that were new, WHO grade 3 or 4, IDH1-mutant and ATRX-lost were present in the donors. Sequencing used immunoSEQ multiplex PCR; TCRdb keeps in-frame clones, though not all of them. The table shows tens of thousands of clones, with about 86% occurring only once. The sample here was PBMCs, taken from a glioma patient treated with radiotherapy, temozolomide or both. The V call is TRBV13, the J call TRBJ1-2; TRBD1 might be the D (6 bases). The TCR sequence derives from a young man with glioma. The CDR3 here is CASSFTGRHNYGYTF. CDR3 bases: TGTGCCAGCAGCTTTACAGGGCGCCATAACTATGGCTACACCTTC.